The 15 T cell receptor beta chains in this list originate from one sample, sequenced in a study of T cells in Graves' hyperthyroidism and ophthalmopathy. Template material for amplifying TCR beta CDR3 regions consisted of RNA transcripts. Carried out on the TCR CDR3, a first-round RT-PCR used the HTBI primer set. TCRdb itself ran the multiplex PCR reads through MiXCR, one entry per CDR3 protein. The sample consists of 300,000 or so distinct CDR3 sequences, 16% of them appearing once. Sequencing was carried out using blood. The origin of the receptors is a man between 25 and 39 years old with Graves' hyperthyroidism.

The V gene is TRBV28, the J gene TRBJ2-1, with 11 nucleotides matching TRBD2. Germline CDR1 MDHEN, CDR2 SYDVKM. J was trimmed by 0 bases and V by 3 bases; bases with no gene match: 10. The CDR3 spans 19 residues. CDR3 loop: CASSFRLAGRKSSYNEQFF. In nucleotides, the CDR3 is TGTGCCAGCAGTTTCCGACTAGCGGGAAGAAAAAGCTCCTACAATGAGCAGTTCTTC.

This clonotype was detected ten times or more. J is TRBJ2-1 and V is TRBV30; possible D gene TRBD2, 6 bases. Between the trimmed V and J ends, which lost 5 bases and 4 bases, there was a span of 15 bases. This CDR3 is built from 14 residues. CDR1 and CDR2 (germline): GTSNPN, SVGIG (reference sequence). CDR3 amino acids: CAWLLGGMYNEQFF. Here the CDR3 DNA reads TGTGCCTGGTTACTGGGGGGAATGTACAATGAGCAGTTCTTC.

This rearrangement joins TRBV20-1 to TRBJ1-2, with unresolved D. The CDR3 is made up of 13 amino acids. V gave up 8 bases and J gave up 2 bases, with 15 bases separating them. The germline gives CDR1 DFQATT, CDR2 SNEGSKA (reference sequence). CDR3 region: CSSEGDQNYGYTF. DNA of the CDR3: TGCAGTTCGGAGGGCGATCAGAACTATGGCTACACCTTC.

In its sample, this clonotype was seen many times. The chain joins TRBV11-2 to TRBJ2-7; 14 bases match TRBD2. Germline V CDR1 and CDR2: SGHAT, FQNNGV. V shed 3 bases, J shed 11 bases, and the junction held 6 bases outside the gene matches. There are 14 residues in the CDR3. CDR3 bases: TGTGCCAGCAGCTTGCAGGGACTAGCGGGAGAGGAGTACTTC. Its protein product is CASSLQGLAGEEYF.

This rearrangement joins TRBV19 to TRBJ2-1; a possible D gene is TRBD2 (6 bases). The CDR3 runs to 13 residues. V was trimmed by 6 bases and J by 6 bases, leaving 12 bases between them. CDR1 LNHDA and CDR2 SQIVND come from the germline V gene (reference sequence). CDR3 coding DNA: TGTGCCAGTAGCGGGGGTCGAGGCAATGAGCAGTTCTTC. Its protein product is CASSGGRGNEQFF.

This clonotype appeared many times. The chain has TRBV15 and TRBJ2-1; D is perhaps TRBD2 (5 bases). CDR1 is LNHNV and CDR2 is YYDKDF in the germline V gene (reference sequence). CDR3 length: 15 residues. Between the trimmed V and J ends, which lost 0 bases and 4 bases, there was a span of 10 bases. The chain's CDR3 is CATSRDMRVYNEQFF. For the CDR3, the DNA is TGTGCCACCAGCAGAGATATGAGGGTATACAATGAGCAGTTCTTC.

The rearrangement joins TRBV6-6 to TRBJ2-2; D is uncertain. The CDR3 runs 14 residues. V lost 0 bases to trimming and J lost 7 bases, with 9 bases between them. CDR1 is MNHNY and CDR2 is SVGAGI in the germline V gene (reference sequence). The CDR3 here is CASSYSLVSGELFF. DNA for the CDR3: TGTGCCAGCAGTTACTCGCTAGTTAGCGGGGAGCTGTTTTTT.

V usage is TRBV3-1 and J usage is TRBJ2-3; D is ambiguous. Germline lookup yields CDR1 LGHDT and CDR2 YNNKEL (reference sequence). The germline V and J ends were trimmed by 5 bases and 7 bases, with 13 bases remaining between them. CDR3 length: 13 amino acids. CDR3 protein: CASSGPDRNTQYF. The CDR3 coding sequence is TGTGCCAGCAGCGGGCCAGACCGTAATACGCAGTATTTT.

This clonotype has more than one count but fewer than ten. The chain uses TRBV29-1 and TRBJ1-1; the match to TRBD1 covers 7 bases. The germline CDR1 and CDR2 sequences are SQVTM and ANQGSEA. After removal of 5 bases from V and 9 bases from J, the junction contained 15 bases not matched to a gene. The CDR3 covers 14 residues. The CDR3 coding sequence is TGCAGCGTTACCCTTGGACAGGATCAGACTAAAGCTTTCTTT. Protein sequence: CSVTLGQDQTKAFF.

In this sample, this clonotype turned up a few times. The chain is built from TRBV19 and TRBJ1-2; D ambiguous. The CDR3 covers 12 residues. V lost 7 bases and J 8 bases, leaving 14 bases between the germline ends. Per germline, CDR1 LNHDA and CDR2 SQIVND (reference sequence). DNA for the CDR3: TGTGCCAGTAAATTGGGGTCCTACGGCTACACCTTC. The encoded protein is CASKLGSYGYTF.

The CDR3 region is CASSPPGNTGELFF. CDR3 nucleotides: TGTGCCAGCAGCCCCCCGGGCAACACCGGGGAGCTGTTTTTT. This chain links TRBV7-3 with TRBJ2-2; D gene uncertain. The CDR3 runs 14 residues. V shed 5 bases and J shed 2 bases, with 9 bases lying between them. Germline V lookup: CDR1 SGHTA, CDR2 FQGTGA.

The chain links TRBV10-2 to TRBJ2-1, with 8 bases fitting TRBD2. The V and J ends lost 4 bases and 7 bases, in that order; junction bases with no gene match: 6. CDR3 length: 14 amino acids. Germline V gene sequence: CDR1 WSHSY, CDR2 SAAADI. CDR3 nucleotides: TGCGCCAGCAGTGCGGCGGGAGGTGGGAATGAGCAGTTCTTC. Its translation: CASSAAGGGNEQFF.

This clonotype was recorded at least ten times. For the CDR3, the DNA is TGTGCCAGCAGTTCCCCCGGCGCTGTAGCCAAAAACATTCAGTACTTC. It is translated as CASSSPGAVAKNIQYF. The rearrangement joins TRBV6-5 to TRBJ2-4; D is unresolved. V lost 4 bases and J lost 0, with 13 bases in between. The CDR3 totals 16 residues. CDR1 and CDR2 (germline): MNHEY, SVGAGI.

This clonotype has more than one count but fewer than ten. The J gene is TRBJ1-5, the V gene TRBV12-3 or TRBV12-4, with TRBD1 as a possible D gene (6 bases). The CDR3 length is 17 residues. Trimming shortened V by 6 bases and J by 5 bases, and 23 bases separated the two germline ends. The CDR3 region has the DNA TGTGCCAGCAGCCCACAGGTGTACAGGGCTCCTTATCAGCCCCAGCATTTT. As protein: CASSPQVYRAPYQPQHF.

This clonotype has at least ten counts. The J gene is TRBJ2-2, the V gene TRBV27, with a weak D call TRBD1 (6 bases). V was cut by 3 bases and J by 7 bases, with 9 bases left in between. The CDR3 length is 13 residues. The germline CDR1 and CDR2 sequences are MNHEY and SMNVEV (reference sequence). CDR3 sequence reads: CASSFPGDGELFF. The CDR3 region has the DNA TGTGCCAGCAGTTTCCCAGGGGACGGGGAGCTGTTTTTT.